These 28 T cell receptor beta chains came from one sample sequenced in a study of T cells after yellow fever vaccination. TCRdb independently ran MiXCR on the 5' RACE reads; one entry per CDR3 protein. The sample contains 250,000 to 300,000 distinct CDR3 sequences, around 10% of which appear only once. Here the sequenced sample was CD4+ T cells sorted from PBMCs, taken 5 days after the yellow fever booster vaccination. The receptor source for this set is a man aged 18 to 30 who received the YFV17D yellow fever vaccine.

The sample holds a few counts of this clonotype. The chain links TRBV6-2 or TRBV6-3 to TRBJ2-3, with D maybe TRBD2 (6 bases). The germline V gene encodes CDR1 MNHEY and CDR2 SVGEGT. V lost 8 bases and J 2 bases, leaving 17 bases between the germline ends. The CDR3 runs 15 residues. The CDR3 DNA sequence: TGTGCCAGCGCAAATTCCGGGACTTCCACAGATACGCAGTATTTT. Translating it yields CASANSGTSTDTQYF.

A few counts support this clonotype. The genes are TRBV6-2 or TRBV6-3 and TRBJ2-2; no definite D call. The germline V and J ends were trimmed by 7 bases and 1 base, with 13 bases remaining between them. Germline lookup yields CDR1 MNHEY and CDR2 SVGEGT. The CDR3 extends over 15 amino acids. CDR3 in DNA: TGTGCCAGCACCCCCCCCCGGAGGAACACCGGGGAGCTGTTTTTT. Protein sequence: CASTPPRRNTGELFF.

This clonotype was observed a few times. The CDR3 here is CASSRQVEQFF. In DNA form, the CDR3 reads TGTGCCAGCAGTCGACAGGTTGAGCAGTTCTTC. This chain connects TRBV5-6 to TRBJ2-1; a possible D gene is TRBD1 (6 bases). V gave up 5 bases and J gave up 9 bases, with 9 bases separating them. Per the germline V gene, CDR1 is SGHDT and CDR2 is YYEEEE. The length of the CDR3 is 11 residues.

This clonotype was seen a few times. V is TRBV18 and J is TRBJ1-1, with D uncertain. This CDR3 region has 15 residues. CDR1 is KGHSH, CDR2 LQKENI, per germline. The ends were cut back, 2 bases at V and 0 bases at J, with 10 bases in the middle. CDR3: CASSPIWGMNTEAFF. In nucleotides, the CDR3 is TGTGCCAGCTCACCAATATGGGGAATGAACACTGAAGCTTTCTTT.

This chain connects TRBV7-8 to TRBJ1-5; D is unresolved. This CDR3 is 13 amino acids long. Germline CDR1 SGHVS, CDR2 FQNEAQ. V shed 2 bases and J shed 5 bases, with 7 bases lying between them. The CDR3: CASSLSPDQPQHF. CDR3 nucleotides: TGTGCCAGCAGCTTATCTCCGGATCAGCCCCAGCATTTT. The full variable domain, rest sourced from reference TRBV7-8 and TRBJ1-5, is GAGVSQSPRYKVAKRGQDVALRCDPISGHVSLFWYQQALGQGPEFLTYFQNEAQLDKSGLPSDRFFAERPEGSVSTLKIQRTQQEDSAVYLCASSLSPDQPQHFGDGTRLSIL.

The V call is TRBV4-3, the J call TRBJ2-6, with 7 bases identical to TRBD2. Per germline, CDR1 LGHNA and CDR2 YSLEER. Trimming cost V 2 bases and J 3 bases; bases outside gene matches: 13. The CDR3 consists of 19 residues. CDR3: CASSQRVPDGGFGANVLTF. The CDR3 DNA follows: TGCGCCAGCAGCCAAAGGGTCCCAGACGGGGGGTTTGGGGCCAACGTCCTGACTTTC.

In this sample, this clonotype turned up a few times. This chain uses TRBV20-1 with TRBJ2-7, with TRBD2 identical over 13 bases. The J segment lost 3 bases and the V segment lost 3 bases, leaving 5 bases of the junction unmatched. The CDR3 sequence is 15 residues long. Looked up from germline, CDR1 is DFQATT and CDR2 is SNEGSKA (reference sequence). CDR3 residues: CSASPGTSGVYEQYF. The CDR3 DNA reads TGCAGTGCTAGTCCCGGGACTAGCGGGGTCTACGAGCAGTACTTC.

This clonotype was counted a few times. This rearrangement joins TRBV9 to TRBJ2-4; perhaps TRBD2 as D (5 bases). The germline gives CDR1 SGDLS, CDR2 YYNGEE. V was shortened by 0 bases and J by 9 bases, with 10 bases between the two germline ends. This CDR3 region has 13 residues. The CDR3 bases are TGTGCCAGCAGCGTAGATCAGGAGGCCATTCAGTACTTC. The encoded protein is CASSVDQEAIQYF.

This clonotype was observed a handful of times. The chain uses TRBV5-1 and TRBJ1-5; a weak D match, TRBD1 (5 bases). Germline CDR1 reads SGHRS; CDR2 reads YFSETQ. The CDR3 has 14 amino acids. Trimming took off 4 bases at V and 5 bases at J, with 13 bases between the two ends. DNA for the CDR3: TGCGCCAGCAGCCCCGACAGCTCGGATCAGCCCCAGCATTTT. It specifies CASSPDSSDQPQHF.

This rearrangement joins TRBV5-1 to TRBJ1-2; no reliable D call. Germline lookup yields CDR1 SGHRS and CDR2 YFSETQ. The V gene lost 5 bases and the J gene lost 1 base, with 15 bases spanning the gap. The CDR3 has 15 amino acids. The CDR3 DNA reads as TGCGCCAGCAGTCCCGGGCCGGGAAATAACTATGGCTACACCTTC. This sequence encodes CASSPGPGNNYGYTF.

The V gene is TRBV20-1, the J gene TRBJ2-1; 8 bases line up with TRBD2. Germline trimming cut 0 bases from V and 9 bases from J; bases unmatched to any gene: 7. In germline, CDR1 is DFQATT, CDR2 SNEGSKA (reference sequence). The CDR3 has 14 residues. This CDR3 reads CSARDRAGGLEQFF. DNA of the CDR3: TGCAGTGCTAGAGATCGGGCGGGGGGACTTGAGCAGTTCTTC.

This clonotype appeared many times. The CDR3 sequence: CASSFGVGQETQYF. CDR3 nucleotide sequence: TGTGCCAGCAGTTTCGGCGTTGGGCAAGAGACCCAGTACTTC. The rearrangement links TRBV27 to TRBJ2-5; no definite D call. V lost 3 bases, J lost 2 bases, and 10 bases lay in between. The CDR3 is 14 residues long. CDR1 is MNHEY and CDR2 is SMNVEV in the germline V gene (reference sequence).

This clonotype was observed a handful of times. In nucleotides, the CDR3 is TGCGCCAGCAGCCTTCGAGTGAAAACGGGGGGTTACAATGAGCAGTTCTTC. It translates to CASSLRVKTGGYNEQFF. The chain has TRBV4-3 and TRBJ2-1; 7 nucleotides line up with TRBD2. Germline V gene sequence: CDR1 LGHNA, CDR2 YSLEER. Trimming at V came to 4 bases and at J to 4 bases, leaving 13 bases not matched to a gene. The CDR3 consists of 17 residues.

This clonotype has a handful of counts. V usage is TRBV12-3 or TRBV12-4 and J usage is TRBJ2-4; tentatively, D is TRBD2 (5 bases). CDR3 length equals 13 residues. Trimming stripped 7 bases from V and 7 bases from J, with 14 bases between. DNA of the CDR3: TGTGCCAGCAACCCGGCTCCGGGGAACATTCAGTACTTC. This codes for CASNPAPGNIQYF.

This rearrangement joins TRBV5-1 to TRBJ2-3; the D gene is possibly TRBD2 (7 bases). CDR3 length: 15 amino acids. In germline, CDR1 is SGHRS, CDR2 YFSETQ. V dropped 0 bases and J dropped 5 bases, with 13 bases sitting between them. CDR3 amino acids: CASSLDPGGQDTQYF. The CDR3 bases are TGCGCCAGCAGCTTGGACCCCGGGGGGCAAGATACGCAGTATTTT.

The table lists this clonotype with a few counts. V usage is TRBV29-1 and J usage is TRBJ1-4; D gene ambiguous. The CDR3 sequence is 12 residues long. Germline V gene lookup returns CDR1 SQVTM and CDR2 ANQGSEA. Trimming took 3 bases from V and 8 from J, leaving 10 bases between them. CDR3 sequence (DNA): TGCAGCGTTGACGGTGGAAACGAAAAACTGTTTTTT. Encoded protein: CSVDGGNEKLFF.

This clonotype occurred many times. Written as DNA, the CDR3 is TGTGCCAGCAGCTTAGGGACTCAGGAGACCCAGTACTTC. It yields the protein CASSLGTQETQYF. This chain joins TRBV7-6 and TRBJ2-5, with D possibly matching TRBD2 (5 bases). V lost 1 base to trimming and J lost 5 bases, with 8 bases between them. This CDR3 has 13 amino acids. Germline V gene sequence: CDR1 SGHVS, CDR2 FNYEAQ.

Only a few counts were recorded for this clonotype. V usage is TRBV6-5 and J usage is TRBJ2-7; 11 nucleotides align to TRBD2. The J segment lost 5 bases and the V segment lost 2 bases, leaving 5 bases of the junction unmatched. The V gene's germline CDR1 is MNHEY and CDR2 SVGAGI. This CDR3 region has 15 residues. The DNA for the CDR3 is TGTGCCAGCAGTTACGTAGCGGGGGGGCCCCACGAGCAGTACGTC. It encodes CASSYVAGGPHEQYV.

This sequence joins TRBV29-1 and TRBJ2-7; no clear D. The germline CDR1 and CDR2 sequences are SQVTM and ANQGSEA. CDR3 size: 14 residues. The V end lost 7 bases, the J end lost 1 base, and 17 bases lay between the germline ends. The CDR3 bases are TGCAGCGCTCGAGAACACGAGTTTTCCTACGAGCAGTACTTC. It codes for CSAREHEFSYEQYF.

This clonotype was seen a few times. The chain has TRBV6-2 or TRBV6-3 and TRBJ2-4; TRBD1 agrees at 10 bases. V lost 6 bases to trimming and J lost 1 base; unmatched junction nucleotides: 3. The CDR3 totals 15 residues. Germline CDR1 MNHEY, CDR2 SVGEGT. The CDR3 sequence: CASSWGQGAKNIQYF. CDR3 bases: TGTGCCAGCAGCTGGGGACAGGGGGCCAAAAACATTCAGTACTTC.

The rearrangement links TRBV4-3 to TRBJ2-1; D perhaps matches TRBD1 (6 bases). CDR1 and CDR2 from the germline V gene are LGHNA and YSLEER. The V gene lost 4 bases and the J gene lost 4 bases, with 14 bases spanning the gap. This CDR3 has 15 amino acids. The DNA of the CDR3 is TGCGCCAGCAGCCCCACAGGGAGATCGTACAATGAGCAGTTCTTC. It encodes CASSPTGRSYNEQFF.

This clonotype occurred many times. The chain couples TRBV18 to TRBJ2-1; 7 bases map to TRBD1. The V gene end was trimmed by 5 bases and the J gene end by 6 bases; junction bases not matched to a gene: 7. The germline V gene has CDR1 KGHSH and CDR2 LQKENI. This CDR3 comprises 14 residues. The CDR3 DNA follows: TGTGCCAGCTCAGGGGACAGACAGGCCAATGAGCAGTTCTTC. It specifies CASSGDRQANEQFF.

There are a few counts of this clonotype. The genes are TRBV30 and TRBJ1-5, with no clear D. Germline V CDR1 and CDR2: GTSNPN, SVGIG (reference sequence). This CDR3 has 13 amino acids. V shed 8 bases and J shed 4 bases, with 15 bases lying between them. CDR3 sequence reads: CASSRGWNQPQHF. The CDR3 DNA reads as TGTGCCAGTTCCCGGGGATGGAATCAGCCCCAGCATTTT.

This clonotype has a count of ten or more. This sequence joins TRBV20-1 and TRBJ1-1, with D possibly TRBD1 on 6 matching bases. Trimming shortened V by 4 bases and J by 1 base, and 7 bases separated the two germline ends. The CDR3 contains 12 residues. Germline CDR1 DFQATT, CDR2 SNEGSKA (reference sequence). CDR3 region: CSAKGQNTEAFF. DNA for the CDR3: TGCAGTGCTAAGGGACAGAACACTGAAGCTTTCTTT.

This chain links TRBV24-1 with TRBJ1-5; D not certain. This CDR3 is built from 14 residues. Germline CDR1 KGHDR, CDR2 SFDVKD. The V gene lost 5 bases and the J gene lost 7 bases, with 14 bases spanning the gap. This CDR3 is CATSAPGSRQPQHF. As DNA, the CDR3 is TGTGCCACCAGTGCCCCCGGCTCCAGGCAGCCCCAGCATTTT.

The table lists this clonotype with a few counts. The CDR3 spells CASSQDRRGFYNEQFF. Here the CDR3 DNA reads TGTGCCAGCAGCCAAGATAGGCGGGGCTTCTACAATGAGCAGTTCTTC. V usage is TRBV3-2 and J usage is TRBJ2-1. TRBV3-2 is an annotated pseudogene. The CDR3 sequence is 16 residues long.

On this clonotype: Its ends do not fully match the called genes, so a read error is possible. V and J are TRBV20-1 and TRBJ1-5; D is undetermined. CDR1 and CDR2 from the germline V gene are DFQATT and SNEGSKA (reference sequence). The CDR3 has 13 residues. The DNA for the CDR3 is TGCAGTGCCAGAGTTGTAGGCAATCAGCCCCAGCATTTT. It yields the protein CSARVVGNQPQHF.

This clonotype was counted a few times. V usage is TRBV6-1 and J usage is TRBJ2-5, with 7 bases fitting TRBD1. The germline V gene has CDR1 MNHNS and CDR2 SASEGT. Trimming cost V 7 bases and J 3 bases; bases outside gene matches: 14. This CDR3 has 16 residues. This CDR3 is CASNRYRQGVEETQYF. CDR3 in DNA: TGTGCCAGCAACCGATATCGACAGGGAGTGGAAGAGACCCAGTACTTC.